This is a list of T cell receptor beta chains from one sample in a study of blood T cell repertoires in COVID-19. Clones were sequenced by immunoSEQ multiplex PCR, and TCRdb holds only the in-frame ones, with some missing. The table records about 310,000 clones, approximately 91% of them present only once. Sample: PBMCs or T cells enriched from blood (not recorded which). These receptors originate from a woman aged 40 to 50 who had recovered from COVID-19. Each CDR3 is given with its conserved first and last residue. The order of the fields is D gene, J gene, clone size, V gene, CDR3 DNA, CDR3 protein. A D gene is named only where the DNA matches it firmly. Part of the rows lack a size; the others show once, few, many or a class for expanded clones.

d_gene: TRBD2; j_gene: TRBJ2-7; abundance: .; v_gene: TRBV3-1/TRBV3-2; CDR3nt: TGTGCCAGCAGCCCGCGGACTAGCGGGGCCCCTCGGAACGAGCAGTACTTC; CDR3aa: CASSPRTSGAPRNEQYF
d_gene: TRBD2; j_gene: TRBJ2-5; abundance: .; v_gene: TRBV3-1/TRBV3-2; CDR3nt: TGTGCCAGCAGCCTAACCCTGAGGGTACTAGCGGCCGCTGAGGTGGAGACCCAGTACTTC; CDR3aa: CASSLTLRVLAAAEVETQYF
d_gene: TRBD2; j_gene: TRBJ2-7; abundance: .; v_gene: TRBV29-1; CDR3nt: TGCAGCGTTGAAGGCCCTAGCGGGGTAAGCTCCTACGAGCAGTACTTC; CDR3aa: CSVEGPSGVSSYEQYF
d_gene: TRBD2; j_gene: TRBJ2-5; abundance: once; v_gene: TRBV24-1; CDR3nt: TGTGCCACCGGTACGGCGGGGGGCGTGGAGACCCAGTACTTC; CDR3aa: CATGTAGGVETQYF
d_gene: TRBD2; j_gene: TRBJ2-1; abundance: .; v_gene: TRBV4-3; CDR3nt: TGCGCCAGCAGCCAAGTATGGACTAGCGGGAGGGCCGATGAGCAGTTCTTC; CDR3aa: CASSQVWTSGRADEQFF
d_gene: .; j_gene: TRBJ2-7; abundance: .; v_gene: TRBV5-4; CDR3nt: TGTGCCAGCAGTTTTAGTGAGCTTGACGAGCAGTACTTC; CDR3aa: CASSFSELDEQYF
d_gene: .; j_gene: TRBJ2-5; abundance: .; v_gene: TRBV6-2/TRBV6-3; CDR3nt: TGTGCCAGCAGTACACCTGGTCAATCGGGGGTCGAAGAGACCCAGTACTTC; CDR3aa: CASSTPGQSGVEETQYF
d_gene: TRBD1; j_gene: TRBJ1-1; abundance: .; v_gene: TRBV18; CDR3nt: TGTGCCAGCTCACTTGGGACAGGGGGTGGTGAGACTGAAGCTTTCTTT; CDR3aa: CASSLGTGGGETEAFF
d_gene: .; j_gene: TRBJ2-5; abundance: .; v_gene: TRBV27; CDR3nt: TGTGCCAGCAGTACAAGGGGGTCGGGGGAGACCCAGTACTTC; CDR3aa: CASSTRGSGETQYF
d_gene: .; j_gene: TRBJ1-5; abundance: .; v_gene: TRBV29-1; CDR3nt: TGCAGCGTTGAAGATCTTCAGGGCCATCAGCCCCAGCATTTT; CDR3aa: CSVEDLQGHQPQHF
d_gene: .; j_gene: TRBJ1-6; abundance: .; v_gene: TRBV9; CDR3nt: TGTGCCAGCAGCGTAGCACCCGGGGATTCACCCCTCCACTTT; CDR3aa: CASSVAPGDSPLHF
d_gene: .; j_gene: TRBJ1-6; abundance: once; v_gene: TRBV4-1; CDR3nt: TGCGCCAGCAGCCTGCTGAACCCTTCGGATTCACCCCTCCACTTT; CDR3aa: CASSLLNPSDSPLHF
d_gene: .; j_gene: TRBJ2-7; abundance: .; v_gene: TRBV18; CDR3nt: TGTGCCAGCTCACCACGAAGGGGTCCGAGCTCCTACGAGCAGTACTTC; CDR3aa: CASSPRRGPSSYEQYF
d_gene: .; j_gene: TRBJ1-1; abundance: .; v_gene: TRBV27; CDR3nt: TGTGCCAGCAGTTCCCGAGAGGGCTACACTGAAGCTTTCTTT; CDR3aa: CASSSREGYTEAFF
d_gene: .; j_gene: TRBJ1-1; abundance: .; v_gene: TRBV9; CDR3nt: TGTGCCAGCAGCGAGGGGTCGGCAGGGGATGCTTTCTTT; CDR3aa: CASSEGSAGDAFF
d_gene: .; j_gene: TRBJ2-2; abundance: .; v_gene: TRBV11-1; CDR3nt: TGTGCCAGCAGCCCAAGGACTATCACCGGGGAGCTGTTTTTT; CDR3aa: CASSPRTITGELFF
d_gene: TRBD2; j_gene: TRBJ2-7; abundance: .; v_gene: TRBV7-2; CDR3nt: TGTGCCAGCAGCTTAGAGCTAGCGGGGGGGCCCTCCTACGAGCAGTACTTC; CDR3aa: CASSLELAGGPSYEQYF
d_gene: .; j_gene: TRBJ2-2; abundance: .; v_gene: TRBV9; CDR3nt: TGTGCCAGCAGCCCCAGGATCCCCACCGGGGAGCTGTTTTTT; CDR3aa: CASSPRIPTGELFF
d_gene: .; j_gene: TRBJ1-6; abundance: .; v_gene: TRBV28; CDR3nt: TGTGCCAGCACCAATGACAGAAGATATTCACCCCTCCACTTT; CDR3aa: CASTNDRRYSPLHF
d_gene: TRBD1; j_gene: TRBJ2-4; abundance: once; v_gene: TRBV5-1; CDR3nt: TGCGCCAGCAGCTTACCGTTACAGGGGGCCAAAAACATTCAGTACTTC; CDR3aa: CASSLPLQGAKNIQYF
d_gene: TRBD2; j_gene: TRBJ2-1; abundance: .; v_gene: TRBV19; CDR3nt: TGTGCCAGTTGCAAGCGGGAGGCCTACAATGAGCAGTTCTTC; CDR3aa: CASCKREAYNEQFF
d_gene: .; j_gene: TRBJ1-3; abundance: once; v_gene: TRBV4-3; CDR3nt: TGCGCCAGCAGCCAAGAGGCCGGGGGAGGAAACACCATATATTTT; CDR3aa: CASSQEAGGGNTIYF
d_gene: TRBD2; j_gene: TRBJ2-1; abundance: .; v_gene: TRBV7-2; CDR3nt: TGTGCCAGCAGCTTATGGACTAGCTCCTCCAATGAGCAGTTCTTC; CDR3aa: CASSLWTSSSNEQFF
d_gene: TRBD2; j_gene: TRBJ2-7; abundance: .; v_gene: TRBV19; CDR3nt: TGTGCCAGTAGTATACGGGAGGGGTTCGAGCAGTACTTC; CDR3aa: CASSIREGFEQYF
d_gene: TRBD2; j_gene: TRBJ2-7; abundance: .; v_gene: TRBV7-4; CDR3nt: TGTGCCAGCAGCGGTCAGACTAGCGGGATTAACGAGCAGTACTTC; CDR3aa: CASSGQTSGINEQYF
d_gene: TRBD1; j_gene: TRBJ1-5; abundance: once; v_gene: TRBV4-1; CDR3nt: TGCGCCAGCAGCCAAGATAGGGGGACAGAAAATCAGCCCCAGCATTTT; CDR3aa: CASSQDRGTENQPQHF
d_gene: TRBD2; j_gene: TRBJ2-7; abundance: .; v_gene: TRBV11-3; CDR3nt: TGTGCCAGCAGTAAACTAGCGGAGAGACCCTACGAGCAGTACTTC; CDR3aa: CASSKLAERPYEQYF
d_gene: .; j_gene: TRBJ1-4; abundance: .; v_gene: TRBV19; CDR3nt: TGTGCCAGTAGTCCCTCCGGGAGGCGCCTGGGAAGCTTTTTT; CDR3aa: CASSPSGRRLGSFF
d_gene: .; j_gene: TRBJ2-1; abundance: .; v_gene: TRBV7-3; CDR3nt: TGTGCCAGCAGCTCGGGGACTGCCTCCTACAATGAGCAGTTCTTC; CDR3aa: CASSSGTASYNEQFF
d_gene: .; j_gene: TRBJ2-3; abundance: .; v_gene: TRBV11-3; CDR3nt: TGTGCCAGCAGCCGAGGGCCTAGCACAGATACGCAGTATTTT; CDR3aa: CASSRGPSTDTQYF
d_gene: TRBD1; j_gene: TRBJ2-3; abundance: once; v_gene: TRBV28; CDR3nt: TGTGCCAGCAGCCTCCCGGGACAGGGAGTTGTGGGACAGTATTTT; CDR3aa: CASSLPGQGVVGQYF
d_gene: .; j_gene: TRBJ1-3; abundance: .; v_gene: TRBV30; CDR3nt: TGTGCCTGGTCTAGTGACTCTGGAAACACCATATATTTT; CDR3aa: CAWSSDSGNTIYF
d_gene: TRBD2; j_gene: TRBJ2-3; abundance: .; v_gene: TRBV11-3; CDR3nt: TGTGCCAGCAGCTTAGACGGGACTAGGGCAGATACGCAGTATTTT; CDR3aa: CASSLDGTRADTQYF
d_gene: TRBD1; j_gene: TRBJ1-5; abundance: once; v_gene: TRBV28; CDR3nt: TGTGCCAGCACCAAACAGGGGAGTTATAGCAATCAGCCCCAGCATTTT; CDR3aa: CASTKQGSYSNQPQHF
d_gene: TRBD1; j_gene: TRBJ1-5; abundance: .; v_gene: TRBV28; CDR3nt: TGTGCCAGCAGTACGACAGGGCCTAGCAATCAGCCCCAGCATTTT; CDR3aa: CASSTTGPSNQPQHF
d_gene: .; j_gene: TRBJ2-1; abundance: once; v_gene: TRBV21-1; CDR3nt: TGTGCCAGCAGCCCCTCCCAGGAGACTAGCCGGGTCAATGAGCAGTTCTTC; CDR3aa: CASSPSQETSRVNEQFF
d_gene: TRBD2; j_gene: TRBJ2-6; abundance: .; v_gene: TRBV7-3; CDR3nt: TGTGCCAGCAGCTTGGGAGGGCCGGCTGGGGCCAACGTCCTGACTTTC; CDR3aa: CASSLGGPAGANVLTF
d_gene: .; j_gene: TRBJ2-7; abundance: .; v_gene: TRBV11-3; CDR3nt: TGTGCCAGCAGCTTGGGTTCAGGGGTCCTCTACGAGCAGTACTTC; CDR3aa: CASSLGSGVLYEQYF
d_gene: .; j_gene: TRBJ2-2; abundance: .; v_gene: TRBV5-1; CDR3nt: TGCGCCAGCAGCACGGGAAACACCGGGGAGCTGTTTTTT; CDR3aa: CASSTGNTGELFF
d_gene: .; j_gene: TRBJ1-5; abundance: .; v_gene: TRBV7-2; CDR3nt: TGTGCCAGCAGCCCAGGGGACGGACCAAATCAGCCCCAGCATTTT; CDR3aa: CASSPGDGPNQPQHF
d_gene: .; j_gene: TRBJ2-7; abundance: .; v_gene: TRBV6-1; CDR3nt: TGTGCCAGCAGTGAAGCGATCTGGGCAGACTACGAGCAGTACTTC; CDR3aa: CASSEAIWADYEQYF
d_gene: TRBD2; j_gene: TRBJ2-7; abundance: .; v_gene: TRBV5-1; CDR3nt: TGCGCCAGCAGCCCAACACCGGGACTAAAGGGTTCCTACGAGCAGTACTTC; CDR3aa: CASSPTPGLKGSYEQYF
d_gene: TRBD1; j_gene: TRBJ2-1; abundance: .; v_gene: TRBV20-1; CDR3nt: TGCAGTGCTAGTGCCGGACAGGCGGGTAATGAGCAGTTCTTC; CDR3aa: CSASAGQAGNEQFF
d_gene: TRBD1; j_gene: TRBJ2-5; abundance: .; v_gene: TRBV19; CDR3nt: TGTGCCAGTAGTAGCAGGGGGACCCAAGAGACCCAGTACTTC; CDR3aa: CASSSRGTQETQYF
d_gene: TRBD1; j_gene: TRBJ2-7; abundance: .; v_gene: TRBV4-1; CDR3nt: TGCGCCAGCAGCTGGGGGGACAGGGGTGATGAGCAGTACTTC; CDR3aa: CASSWGDRGDEQYF
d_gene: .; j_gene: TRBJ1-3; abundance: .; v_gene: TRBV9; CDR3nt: TGTGCCAGCAGCATATTAGGGGACACCATATATTTT; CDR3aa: CASSILGDTIYF
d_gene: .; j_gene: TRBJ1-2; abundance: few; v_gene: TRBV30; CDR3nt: TGTGCCTGGAGTCCTGCCGGTCCCAGGCGACCCTACACCTTC; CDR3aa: CAWSPAGPRRPYTF
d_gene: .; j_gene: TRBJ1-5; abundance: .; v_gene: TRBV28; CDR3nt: TGTGCCAGCAGTTTAGATCGGGGGGCAAGCAATCAGCCCCAGCATTTT; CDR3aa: CASSLDRGASNQPQHF
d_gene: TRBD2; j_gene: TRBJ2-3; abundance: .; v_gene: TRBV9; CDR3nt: TGTGCCAGCAGCGTAGTGCTAGCGGGGGGTGCAGATACGCAGTATTTT; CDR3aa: CASSVVLAGGADTQYF
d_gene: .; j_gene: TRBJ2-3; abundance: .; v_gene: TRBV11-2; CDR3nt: TGTGCCAGCAGCCCGCGACAGGCCTGGACGGGGGATACGCAGTATTTT; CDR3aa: CASSPRQAWTGDTQYF
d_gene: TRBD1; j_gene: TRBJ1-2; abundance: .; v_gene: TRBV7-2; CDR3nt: TGTGCCAGCAGCCAACCCCGGGACAGGGGGCCTATTGGCTACACCTTC; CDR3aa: CASSQPRDRGPIGYTF
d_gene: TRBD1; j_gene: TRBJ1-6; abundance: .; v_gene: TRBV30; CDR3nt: TGTGCCTGGAAAGGGACAGGGGAATCACCCCTCCACTTT; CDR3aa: CAWKGTGESPLHF
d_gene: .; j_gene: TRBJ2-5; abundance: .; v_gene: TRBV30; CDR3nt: TGTGCCTGGAGTACAGGGACCCAGTACTTC; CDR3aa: CAWSTGTQYF
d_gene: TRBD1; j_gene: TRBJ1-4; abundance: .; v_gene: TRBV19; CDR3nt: TGTGCCAGTAGTATAACAGGGGCGAACGAAAAACTGTTTTTT; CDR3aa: CASSITGANEKLFF